This TCR beta chain originates from a study of blood T cell repertoires in COVID-19. Study-wide background: PBMCs, B-cell-depleted T cells, or T cells provided the cDNA or gDNA that made up the material.

Per the authors' pipeline: Cell counts per sample came from amplifying reference gene primers. Using immunoSEQ multiplex PCR, the repertoire was profiled, and TCRdb retains in-frame clones only, with some absent. V, J and clone size derive from that table, while D and trimming were established from the DNA sequence. This sample carries tens of thousands of clones, around 84% of them seen once, and the ten largest clones take 11%. Trimming cost V 2 bases and J 0 bases, with 9 bases left between them. Germline V CDR1 and CDR2: SGHRS, YFSETQ. The CDR3 is made up of 15 amino acids. This TCR derives from a man aged 65 to 79 with active or convalescent COVID-19. The chain combines TRBV5-1 with TRBJ1-3; D uncertain. The specimen sequenced was peripheral blood. CDR3 sequence reads: CASSLDGGSGNTIYF. The CDR3 bases are TGCGCCAGCAGCTTAGACGGAGGCTCTGGAAACACCATATATTTT.